One and the same sample provided the 11 T cell receptor beta chains below, sequenced in a study of CD8+ T cells in alopecia areata (dated by TCRdb to 2017 to 2018). The library was made by the immunoSEQ multiplex PCR assay. To provide template for TCR sequencing, every sample had RNA extracted and reverse transcribed into cDNA. Not all clones reach the TCRdb copy of this immuneACCESS table, which keeps in-frame sequences only. Checked studies attribute under half of the gap to unresolved V genes and leave the rest unexplained. For this sample the table gives about 180,000 clones, of which less than 70% were detected only once. The ten largest clones represent 10% to 11% of the sample. The sample's time point label is to be understood as: roughly 24 weeks on oral tofacitinib. The treatment or condition label for this specimen denotes: oral pan-JAK inhibitor, 5-10 mg twice daily. The specimen comprised CD8+ T cells sorted from blood, sampled at week 24, from a patient treated with tofacitinib. The source is a human donor with alopecia areata.

The chain links TRBV5-6 to TRBJ1-2, with D unclear. V lost 2 bases, J lost 1 base, and 12 bases lay in between. CDR3 length: 15 amino acids. Germline V lookup: CDR1 SGHDT, CDR2 YYEEEE. In DNA, the CDR3 is TGTGCCAGCAGCTTCTCTGAAAAGGGTAACTATGGCTACACCTTC. It codes for CASSFSEKGNYGYTF.

The rearrangement uses TRBV9 and TRBJ2-7; 7 bases are a match to TRBD2. With V trimmed by 3 bases and J by 5 bases, 2 bases remained unmatched. The CDR3 loop spans 12 amino acids. Germline V gene lookup returns CDR1 SGDLS and CDR2 YYNGEE. In DNA, the CDR3 is TGTGCCAGCAGCGCAGGGAGGGACGAGCAGTACTTC. Translated: CASSAGRDEQYF.

This clone was seen a single time. The CDR3 DNA reads as TGTGCCAAAATTAAGGGGCAGCCCCAGCATTTT. Its translation is CAKIKGQPQHF. The rearrangement joins TRBV2 to TRBJ1-5; a possible D gene is TRBD1 (5 bases). Germline values: CDR1 SNHLY, CDR2 FYNNEI. The CDR3 has 11 residues. V lost 10 bases, J lost 7 bases, and 11 bases lay in between.

The chain is built from TRBV30 and TRBJ1-2; TRBD1 matches at 8 bases. CDR3 length: 12 residues. With V trimmed by 7 bases and J by 5 bases, 6 bases remained unmatched. CDR1 and CDR2 from the germline V gene are GTSNPN and SVGIG (reference sequence). CDR3 sequence reads: CASDRGIYGYTF. Here the CDR3 DNA reads TGTGCCTCCGACAGGGGAATATATGGCTACACCTTC.

This clone was seen only once. CDR3 in DNA: TGTGCCAGCAGCCCCGGGACAGGGATAGGTGAGCAGTTCTTC. Protein product: CASSPGTGIGEQFF. This sequence joins TRBV5-6 and TRBJ2-1, with 9 bases lining up with TRBD1. The trim removed 4 bases at V and 9 bases at J, leaving 8 bases unmatched. Germline V lookup: CDR1 SGHDT, CDR2 YYEEEE. There are 14 residues in the CDR3.

This sequence joins TRBV30 and TRBJ1-1, with D uncertain. V lost 2 bases and J 0 bases, leaving 7 bases between the germline ends. This CDR3 has 13 amino acids. Germline CDR1 and CDR2: GTSNPN and SVGIG (reference sequence). The DNA of the CDR3 is TGTGCCTGGAGTCCCGGGGTGAACACTGAAGCTTTCTTT. Translating it yields CAWSPGVNTEAFF.

The V and J genes are TRBV27 and TRBJ2-5; 7 bases match TRBD2. V was clipped by 5 bases and J by 0 bases; unmatched bases: 3. The CDR3 sequence is 14 residues long. Germline V CDR1 and CDR2: MNHEY, SMNVEV (reference sequence). DNA of the CDR3: TGTGCCAGCAGTCGAGCGGGGAACCAAGAGACCCAGTACTTC. The encoded protein is CASSRAGNQETQYF.

This chain connects TRBV4-1 to TRBJ2-7; 7 bases are a match to TRBD1. Trimming took 1 base from V and 4 from J; bases not matched to a gene: 4. Germline V gene data show CDR1 as MGHRA and CDR2 as YSYEKL. The CDR3 is made up of 14 amino acids. This CDR3 reads CASSQGQGEYEQYF. CDR3 DNA: TGCGCCAGCAGCCAAGGGCAGGGGGAATACGAGCAGTACTTC.

This clone was counted once. This chain uses TRBV9 with TRBJ1-1; TRBD1 is a possible D gene (5 bases). Germline V CDR1 and CDR2: SGDLS, YYNGEE. The CDR3 covers 14 residues. Trimming took 4 bases from V and 1 from J, leaving 11 bases between them. In DNA form, the CDR3 reads TGTGCCAGCAGCCCCGGGGCTGGGAACACTGAAGCTTTCTTT. It specifies CASSPGAGNTEAFF.

Of note for this clone: One junction end does not reproduce the germline sequence, and a read error may be involved. Other nucleotide sequences in the sample specify the same CDR3. The chain has TRBV6-5 and TRBJ2-3; D not certain. The CDR3 loop spans 12 amino acids. The V gene's germline CDR1 is MNHEY and CDR2 SVGAGI. DNA of the CDR3: TGTGCCAGCAGTCCAGGCACAGATACGCAGTACTTT. This codes for CASSPGTDTQYF.

The chain uses TRBV10-3 and TRBJ2-7; D gene ambiguous. The CDR3 spans 9 residues. From germline, CDR1 is ENHRY and CDR2 SYGVKD. The V end was cut by 6 bases, the J end by 7 bases, with 4 bases between. The CDR3 DNA sequence: TGTGCCATCAGGGAGGAGCAGTACTTC. It yields the protein CAIREEQYF.